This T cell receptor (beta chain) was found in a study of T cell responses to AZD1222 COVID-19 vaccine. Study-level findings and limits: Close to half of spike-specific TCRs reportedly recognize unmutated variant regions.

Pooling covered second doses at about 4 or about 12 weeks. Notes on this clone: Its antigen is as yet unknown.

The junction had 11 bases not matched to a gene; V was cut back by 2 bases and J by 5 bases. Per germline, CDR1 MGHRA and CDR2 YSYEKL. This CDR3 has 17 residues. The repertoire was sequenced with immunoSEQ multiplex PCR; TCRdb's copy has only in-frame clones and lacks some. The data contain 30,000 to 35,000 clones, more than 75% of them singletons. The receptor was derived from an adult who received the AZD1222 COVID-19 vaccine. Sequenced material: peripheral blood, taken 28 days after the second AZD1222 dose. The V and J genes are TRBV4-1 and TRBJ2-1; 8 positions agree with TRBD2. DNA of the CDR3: TGCGCCAGCAGCCAATTGGGCCCGGGAGGGAAGAACAATGAGCAGTTCTTC. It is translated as CASSQLGPGGKNNEQFF.